A single sample gave rise to the 25 T cell receptor beta chains below, sequenced in a study of blood T cell repertoires in COVID-19. The assay was immunoSEQ multiplex PCR, and TCRdb's table has in-frame clones only and misses some. The data show 100,000 to 120,000 clones, 81% seen once. The sequenced material came from peripheral blood. Receptors were obtained from an elderly man with acute or convalescent COVID-19.

The genes are TRBV6-6 and TRBJ1-1; no clear D. V lost 0 bases and J lost 9, with 11 bases in between. Germline values: CDR1 MNHNY, CDR2 SVGAGI (reference sequence). The CDR3 has 13 residues. This chain's CDR3 is CASSYSMQIQAFF. The CDR3 DNA sequence: TGTGCCAGCAGTTACTCGATGCAGATTCAAGCTTTCTTT.

The rearrangement links TRBV2 to TRBJ2-6, with D perhaps TRBD1 (6 bases). This CDR3 has 15 amino acids. Germline-derived CDR1 and CDR2 are SNHLY and FYNNEI. With 3 bases removed from V and 2 bases from J, the gap between germline ends came to 8 bases. The CDR3 is CASSEDSTGANVLTF. DNA for the CDR3: TGTGCCAGCAGTGAGGACAGTACTGGGGCCAACGTCCTGACTTTC.

This rearrangement joins TRBV27 to TRBJ2-4; 15 positions agree with TRBD2. Germline CDR1 MNHEY, CDR2 SMNVEV (reference sequence). This CDR3 spans 17 amino acids. The ends lost 4 bases at V and 1 base at J; junction bases unmatched: 2. CDR3 in DNA: TGTGCCAGCAGTTCGGGGACTAGCGGGAGGGCCAAAAACATTCAGTACTTC. Its protein product is CASSSGTSGRAKNIQYF.

In this sample, this clone turned up a few times. V gene TRBV18 combines with J gene TRBJ2-7; D not certain. The CDR3 extends over 14 amino acids. The V end lost 5 bases, the J end lost 0 bases, and 11 bases lay between the germline ends. CDR1 is KGHSH, CDR2 LQKENI, per germline. The chain's CDR3 is CASSATLSSYEQYF. The CDR3 DNA reads as TGTGCCAGCTCAGCGACTCTGAGCTCCTACGAGCAGTACTTC. The variable domain in full, completed from reference TRBV18 and TRBJ2-7, reads NAGVMQNPRHLVRRRGQEARLRCSPMKGHSHVYWYRQLPEEGLKFMVYLQKENIIDESGMPKERFSAEFPKEGPSILRIQQVVRGDSAAYFCASSATLSSYEQYFGPGTRLTVT.

This sequence joins TRBV2 and TRBJ2-3; D gene ambiguous. Germline CDR1 reads SNHLY; CDR2 reads FYNNEI. V was shortened by 6 bases and J by 5 bases, with 18 bases between the two germline ends. CDR3 length: 15 residues. The CDR3 coding sequence is TGTGCCAGCAGATCTGCCCCGGGTAAAGGAGATACGCAGTATTTT. Translated: CASRSAPGKGDTQYF.

CDR3 sequence (DNA): TGTGCCAGCAGCGGGACAGGGAACGGCTACACCTTC. Its translation is CASSGTGNGYTF. J is TRBJ1-2 and V is TRBV7-9; TRBD1 matches 9 bases. Germline trimming cut 5 bases from V and 8 bases from J; bases unmatched to any gene: 3. The CDR3 totals 12 residues. The germline gives CDR1 SEHNR, CDR2 FQNEAQ (reference sequence).

This rearrangement joins TRBV18 to TRBJ2-5; the match to TRBD2 covers 10 bases. The trim removed 3 bases at V and 3 bases at J, leaving 4 bases unmatched. The CDR3 has 15 residues. Germline CDR1 and CDR2: KGHSH and LQKENI. In DNA, the CDR3 is TGTGCCAGCTCACCTTGGACTAGCGGAAAAGAGACCCAGTACTTC. Translated: CASSPWTSGKETQYF.

This rearrangement joins TRBV5-6 to TRBJ1-4; D call uncertain. The CDR3 sequence is 13 residues long. Trimming took off 2 bases at V and 5 bases at J, with 7 bases between the two ends. Germline V gene sequence: CDR1 SGHDT, CDR2 YYEEEE. CDR3 DNA: TGTGCCAGCAGCTTCGGACTGAATGAAAAACTGTTTTTT. This encodes CASSFGLNEKLFF.

The chain is built from TRBV28 and TRBJ2-3; 7 bases fit TRBD1. V was pared by 1 base and J by 3 bases, with 10 bases of the junction left unmatched. From germline, CDR1 is MDHEN and CDR2 SYDVKM. The CDR3 contains 17 residues. Written as DNA, the CDR3 is TGTGCCAGCAGTTTATACGAACAGGGGTTCGCGACAGATACGCAGTATTTT. As protein: CASSLYEQGFATDTQYF.

This chain links TRBV2 with TRBJ1-4; D gene uncertain. Between the trimmed V and J ends, which lost 7 bases and 7 bases, there was a span of 13 bases. CDR3 length: 13 residues. Looked up from germline, CDR1 is SNHLY and CDR2 is FYNNEI. Written as DNA, the CDR3 is TGTGCCAGCAATGACTTACTTAGTGAAAAACTGTTTTTT. This codes for CASNDLLSEKLFF.

J is TRBJ1-5 and V is TRBV30, with TRBD1 matching over 8 bases. The CDR3 spans 17 residues. Germline V gives CDR1 GTSNPN, CDR2 SVGIG (reference sequence). V lost 1 base, J lost 0 bases, and 8 bases stayed unmatched. Written as DNA, the CDR3 is TGTGCCTGGAGTGCCTCGGGACAGGCTAGTAGCAATCAGCCCCAGCATTTT. Its translation is CAWSASGQASSNQPQHF.

This clone was counted between two and nine times. The chain uses TRBV6-6 and TRBJ2-7, with TRBD2 as a possible D gene (6 bases). The CDR3 totals 15 residues. V was cut by 6 bases and J by 0 bases, with 15 bases left in between. CDR1 is MNHNY and CDR2 is SVGAGI in the germline V gene (reference sequence). CDR3 sequence: CASSDGGLPSYEQYF. The CDR3, as DNA: TGTGCCAGCAGCGACGGGGGTCTCCCCTCCTACGAGCAGTACTTC.

The CDR3 DNA sequence: TGTGCCAGTAGTCCCCTACCACTAGCGGGAGGCTACAATGAGCAGTTCTTC. It specifies CASSPLPLAGGYNEQFF. The chain joins TRBV19 to TRBJ2-1; 12 positions agree with TRBD2. V dropped 5 bases and J dropped 3; count of bases not matched to a gene: 8. The CDR3 has 17 residues. Germline lookup yields CDR1 LNHDA and CDR2 SQIVND (reference sequence).

The V gene is TRBV28, the J gene TRBJ1-2; 7 positions agree with TRBD1. The CDR3 consists of 12 residues. Germline V gives CDR1 MDHEN, CDR2 SYDVKM. The J segment lost 6 bases and the V segment lost 7 bases, leaving 5 bases of the junction unmatched. The CDR3 protein is CASTVTGNGYTF. The CDR3 DNA reads as TGTGCCAGCACCGTGACAGGGAATGGCTACACCTTC.

This clone was detected a few times. The chain couples TRBV28 to TRBJ2-2, with a possible D match to TRBD1 (6 bases). CDR1 and CDR2 from the germline V gene are MDHEN and SYDVKM. V was clipped by 6 bases and J by 12 bases, with 14 bases between them. This CDR3 is built from 12 residues. The DNA for the CDR3 is TGTGCCAGCAGCCTTGACAGGCGGCAGCTGTTTTTT. Its translation is CASSLDRRQLFF.

The J gene is TRBJ2-1, the V gene TRBV7-2, with D maybe TRBD1 (6 bases). The ends were cut back, 1 base at V and 7 bases at J, with 8 bases in the middle. This CDR3 region has 13 residues. The germline V gene encodes CDR1 SGHTA and CDR2 FQGNSA. The CDR3 DNA sequence: TGTGCCAGCAGCTTAGGGACAGCTAATGAGCAGTTCTTC. Residues: CASSLGTANEQFF.

This chain uses TRBV28 with TRBJ2-3, with D perhaps matching TRBD2 (6 bases). The CDR3 totals 15 residues. Germline CDR1 and CDR2: MDHEN and SYDVKM. V shed 5 bases and J shed 10 bases, with 22 bases lying between them. The CDR3 region is CASSPPVRGGGAQYF. The DNA of the CDR3 is TGTGCCAGCAGTCCCCCTGTCCGGGGTGGAGGGGCGCAGTATTTT.

J is TRBJ2-5 and V is TRBV3-1 (or the pseudogene TRBV3-2); 8 bases match TRBD2. CDR1 LGHDT and CDR2 YNNKEL come from the germline V gene (reference sequence). This CDR3 is built from 16 residues. Unmatched junction bases numbered 9, after V lost 6 bases and J lost 0 bases. Here the CDR3 reads CASRQQVAGYQETQYF. The CDR3 DNA is TGTGCCAGCAGGCAACAGGTAGCGGGGTACCAAGAGACCCAGTACTTC.

The rearrangement joins TRBV15 to TRBJ1-2, with 9 bases fitting TRBD1. The V gene's germline CDR1 is LNHNV and CDR2 YYDKDF (reference sequence). The CDR3 covers 17 residues. J lost 5 bases, V lost 0 bases, and 10 bases had no gene match. The CDR3 protein is CATSRDQIGTGSYGYTF. DNA of the CDR3: TGTGCCACCAGCAGAGATCAAATTGGGACAGGGTCTTATGGCTACACCTTC.

This chain links TRBV6-1 with TRBJ1-5; perhaps TRBD1 as D (5 bases). Germline CDR1 is MNHNS and CDR2 is SASEGT. Trimming removed 2 bases at V and 0 bases at J, with 14 bases between. CDR3 length: 17 amino acids. Here the CDR3 DNA reads TGTGCCAGCAGTGAACGGGGGGGAGTTTATAGCAATCAGCCCCAGCATTTT. Its protein product is CASSERGGVYSNQPQHF.

The chain carries TRBV28 and TRBJ2-3; TRBD2 matches at 8 bases. The length of the CDR3 is 14 residues. Germline assignment: CDR1 MDHEN and CDR2 SYDVKM. J was trimmed by 3 bases and V by 6 bases; bases with no gene match: 5. The CDR3 loop reads CASRMAGGTDTQYF. As DNA, the CDR3 is TGTGCCAGCAGAATGGCGGGAGGAACAGATACGCAGTATTTT.

The rearrangement joins TRBV3-1 (or the pseudogene TRBV3-2) to TRBJ2-5; D is ambiguous. This CDR3 comprises 15 residues. Germline V gene lookup returns CDR1 LGHDT and CDR2 YNNKEL (reference sequence). With 1 base removed from V and 4 bases from J, the gap between germline ends came to 13 bases. The CDR3 sequence is CASSQVGPPVETQYF. CDR3 sequence (DNA): TGTGCCAGCAGCCAAGTGGGCCCTCCTGTAGAGACCCAGTACTTC.

The chain links TRBV4-3 to TRBJ2-3; the match to TRBD2 covers 10 bases. The V segment lost 0 bases and the J segment 0 bases; nucleotides outside the gene matches: 9. The CDR3 extends over 19 amino acids. Germline V gene lookup returns CDR1 LGHNA and CDR2 YSLEER. The CDR3 spells CASSQEGAASGGSTDTQYF. The CDR3 DNA is TGCGCCAGCAGCCAAGAGGGAGCGGCTAGCGGGGGTAGCACAGATACGCAGTATTTT.

This clone has just one count. J is TRBJ1-5 and V is TRBV6-5; a possible D gene is TRBD1 (6 bases). Germline CDR1 and CDR2: MNHEY and SVGAGI. This CDR3 has 15 amino acids. The V gene lost 6 bases and the J gene lost 2 bases, with 14 bases spanning the gap. This chain's CDR3 is CASSPRGRGNQPQHF. The CDR3 DNA is TGTGCCAGCAGCCCGAGGGGGAGGGGCAATCAGCCCCAGCATTTT.

The J gene is TRBJ1-2, the V gene TRBV4-3; no definite D call. Germline assignment: CDR1 LGHNA and CDR2 YSLEER. The V gene lost 0 bases and the J gene lost 5 bases, with 16 bases spanning the gap. This CDR3 contains 16 residues. CDR3 sequence: CASSQDPPLSGYGYTF. CDR3 coding DNA: TGCGCCAGCAGCCAAGATCCTCCTTTAAGCGGGTATGGCTACACCTTC.